This TCR beta chain was sequenced during a study of response to subunit inactivated influenza vaccine. This clonotype was picked up many times. CDR3 length equals 15 residues. Germline-derived CDR1 and CDR2 are SEHNR and FQNEAQ (reference sequence). V was pared by 5 bases and J by 8 bases, with 18 bases between. One entry per CDR3 protein results from TCRdb running MiXCR on the RT-PCR reads. The sample has over 400,000 distinct CDR3 sequences; roughly 9.8% are singletons. This TCR came from a man aged 50-59 years who received an inactivated influenza vaccine. Sequenced here: PBMCs from blood, sampled more than 35 days after vaccination. The chain carries TRBV7-9 and TRBJ1-4, with D tentatively TRBD1 (5 bases). In DNA, the CDR3 is TGTGCCAGCAGCCTGAGCCAGGGAAGAGTCGAAAAACTGTTTTTT. Translation: CASSLSQGRVEKLFF.